This T cell receptor (beta chain) was found in a study of cytomegalovirus exposure and HLA in healthy donors. 60 Vbeta and 13 Jbeta primers were used in PCR. The assay was immunoSEQ multiplex PCR, and TCRdb's table has in-frame clones only and misses some. The sample carries roughly 86,000 clones, about three fifths recorded once. CDR3 length: 14 residues. In germline, CDR1 is MNHEY, CDR2 SVGAGI. Trimming at V came to 4 bases and at J to 6 bases, leaving 6 bases not matched to a gene. Concerning this clone: Its antigen remains unidentified.

Broader study findings: TCR association rates varied by HLA locus in a later analysis, with DRB1 highest and HLA-C lowest.

The V gene is TRBV6-5, the J gene TRBJ2-1, with 7 bases identical to TRBD1. This receptor was obtained from a young man in good health and CMV-seronegative. Sequences were obtained from PBMCs. CDR3 residues: CASSLGQAPNEQFF. The CDR3 coding sequence is TGTGCCAGCAGTTTAGGACAGGCCCCCAATGAGCAGTTCTTC.